This T cell receptor beta chain is from a study of T cells in Graves' hyperthyroidism and ophthalmopathy. Trimming took 4 bases from V and 8 from J, leaving 17 bases between them. CDR3 length: 14 residues. Germline CDR1 and CDR2: SGHAT and FQNNGV. This clonotype appeared many times. Amplified TCR beta CDR3 regions came from RNA transcripts. The TCR CDR3 first-round RT-PCR relied on the HTBI primer set. Via MiXCR, TCRdb re-called the multiplex PCR reads, giving one row per CDR3 protein. The sample shows about 640,000 distinct CDR3 sequences, less than 25% of them seen only once. The V gene is TRBV11-2, the J gene TRBJ1-2; tentatively, D is TRBD1 (6 bases). This TCR was sampled from a man aged 30-40 years with Graves' ophthalmopathy. Sequencing input: blood. CDR3 in DNA: TGTGCCAGCAGCTCGGACCGTACAGGGTCCGGCTACACCTTC. Translation: CASSSDRTGSGYTF.